This paragraph reports one T cell receptor beta chain. These data are taken from a study of blood T cell repertoires in COVID-19. Study information: From the United States, Italy and Spain came samples of acute and convalescent COVID-19. Sample material is recorded as cDNA or gDNA derived from T cells, B-cell-depleted T cells, or PBMCs.

Study processing details: By means of reference gene primer amplification, nucleated cell counts were estimated. Clones were sequenced by immunoSEQ multiplex PCR, and TCRdb holds only the in-frame ones, with some missing. Clone size and the V and J calls come from that table; the DNA yielded D and trimming. Among under 250,000 clones listed, around 83% were seen once. Per germline, CDR1 SGDLS and CDR2 YYNGEE. Deletions cut 0 bases from V and 11 bases from J, with 13 bases between. The CDR3 has 13 residues. The J gene is TRBJ2-3, the V gene TRBV9; tentative D call: TRBD2 (6 bases). The receptor was derived from a woman in her forties with acute COVID-19. Sequences were obtained from PBMCs or T cells enriched from blood (not recorded which). The CDR3 bases are TGTGCCAGCAGCGTAGTGGTGGAGGGGTTGCAGTATTTT. It is translated as CASSVVVEGLQYF. Looking up the rest from reference TRBV9 and TRBJ2-3 gives the full variable domain: DSGVTQTPKHLITATGQRVTLRCSPRSGDLSVYWYQQSLDQGLQFLIQYYNGEERAKGNILERFSAQQFPDLHSELNLSSLELGDSALYFCASSVVVEGLQYFGPGTRLTVL.